The present entry profiles one T cell receptor beta chain with its context. Germline V CDR1 and CDR2: ENHRY, SYGVKD. The CDR3 loop spans 13 amino acids. V was shortened by 0 bases and J by 8 bases, with 5 bases between the two germline ends. RNA totalling 0.5 to 1 ug underwent reverse transcription with random hexamers. TCRdb reprocessed the immunoSEQ multiplex PCR reads with MiXCR, giving one entry per CDR3 protein. This repertoire shows under 200,000 distinct CDR3 sequences, approximately 94% found once; its top ten account for approximately 0.11%. The sample originates from a study of CD8 T cells in Susac syndrome.

This TCR derives from a human donor with Susac syndrome. The rearrangement uses TRBV10-3 and TRBJ1-6; D gene unclear. Sequencing input: CD4+ T cells from PBMCs. CDR3 coding DNA: TGTGCCATCAGTGAGTCAGTAGATTCACCCCTCCACTTT. It encodes CAISESVDSPLHF.